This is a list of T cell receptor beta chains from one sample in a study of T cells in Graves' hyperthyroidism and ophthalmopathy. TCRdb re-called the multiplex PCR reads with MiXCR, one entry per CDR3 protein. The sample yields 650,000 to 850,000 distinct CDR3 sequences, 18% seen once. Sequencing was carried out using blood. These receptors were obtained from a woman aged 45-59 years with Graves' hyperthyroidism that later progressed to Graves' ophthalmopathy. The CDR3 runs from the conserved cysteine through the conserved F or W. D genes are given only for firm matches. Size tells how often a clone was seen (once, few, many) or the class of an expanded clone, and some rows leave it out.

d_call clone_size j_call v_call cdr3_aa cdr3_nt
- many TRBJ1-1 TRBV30 CAWGALPGLNTEAFF TGTGCCTGGGGTGCCCTTCCGGGGCTGAACACTGAAGCTTTCTTT
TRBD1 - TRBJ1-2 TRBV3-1 CASSLTRDRGGYGYTF TGTGCCAGCAGCCTTACACGGGACAGGGGAGGGTATGGCTACACCTTC
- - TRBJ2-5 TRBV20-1 CSAREGGRLQYF TGCAGTGCTAGAGAGGGGGGGCGGCTACAGTACTTC
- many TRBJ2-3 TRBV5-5 CASSPGLARSSTDTQYF TGTGCCAGCAGCCCCGGGCTAGCGAGATCTAGCACAGATACGCAGTATTTT
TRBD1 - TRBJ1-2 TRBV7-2 CASSLISGTVSGYTF TGTGCCAGCAGCTTAATTTCCGGGACAGTGAGTGGCTACACCTTC
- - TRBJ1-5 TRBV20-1 CSAGGGDYSNQPQHF TGCAGTGCGGGGGGCGGCGATTATAGCAATCAGCCCCAGCATTTT
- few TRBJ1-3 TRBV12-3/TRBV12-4 CASSPTGRGNTIYF TGTGCCAGCAGCCCTACAGGGAGAGGAAACACCATATATTTT
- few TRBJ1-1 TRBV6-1 CASRNRESTEAFF TGTGCCAGCAGAAACAGGGAGAGTACTGAAGCTTTCTTT
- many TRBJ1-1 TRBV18 CASSPILTRGNTEAFF TGTGCCAGCTCACCGATTCTTACCCGAGGCAACACTGAAGCTTTCTTT
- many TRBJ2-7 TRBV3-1 CASSSQITYEQYF TGTGCCAGCAGCTCGCAAATCACCTACGAGCAGTACTTC
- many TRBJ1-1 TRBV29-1 CSVEGMNTEAFF TGCAGCGTTGAAGGCATGAACACTGAAGCTTTCTTT
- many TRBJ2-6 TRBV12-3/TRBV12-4 CASSLAGRYSGANVLTF TGTGCCAGCAGTTTAGCGGGACGGTATTCTGGGGCCAACGTCCTGACTTTC
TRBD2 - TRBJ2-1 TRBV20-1 CSAGQTSGGYNEQFF TGCAGTGCTGGTCAGACTAGCGGGGGTTACAATGAGCAGTTCTTC
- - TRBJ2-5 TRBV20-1 CSAEQRARGETQYF TGCAGTGCAGAACAGCGGGCCCGAGGGGAGACCCAGTACTTC
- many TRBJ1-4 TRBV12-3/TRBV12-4 CASSFSTLEANEKLFF TGTGCCAGCAGTTTTTCTACTCTTGAGGCTAATGAAAAACTGTTTTTT
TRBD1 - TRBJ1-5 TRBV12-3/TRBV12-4 CASSLDGTGRQPQHF TGTGCCAGCAGTTTGGACGGGACAGGGCGTCAGCCCCAGCATTTT
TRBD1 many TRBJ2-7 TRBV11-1 CASSLVPGQGLESYEQYF TGTGCCAGCAGCTTAGTACCGGGACAGGGCCTCGAGTCCTACGAGCAGTACTTC
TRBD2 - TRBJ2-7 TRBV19 CASSTHEAGGYEQYF TGTGCCAGTAGTACCCATGAGGCGGGGGGCTACGAGCAGTACTTC
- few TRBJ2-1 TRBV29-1 CSGGRSSYNEQFF TGCAGCGGAGGGCGCAGCTCCTACAATGAGCAGTTCTTC
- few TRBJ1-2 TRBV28 CASSFDGPYGYTF TGTGCCAGCAGTTTCGACGGCCCCTATGGCTACACCTTC
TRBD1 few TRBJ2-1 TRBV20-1 CSAKTAGGREQFF TGCAGTGCGAAGACCGCAGGGGGCCGTGAGCAGTTCTTC
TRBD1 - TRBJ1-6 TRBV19 CASSIRRDRGIGNSPLHF TGTGCCAGTAGTATTCGCCGGGACAGGGGAATTGGTAATTCACCCCTCCACTTT
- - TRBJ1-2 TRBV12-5 CASGFAGPGDGYTF TGTGCTAGTGGTTTCGCGGGGCCAGGGGATGGCTACACCTTC
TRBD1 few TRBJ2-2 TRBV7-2 CASSRLPRGQGVTGELFF TGTGCCAGCAGCCGACTCCCCCGGGGACAGGGGGTGACCGGGGAGCTGTTTTTT
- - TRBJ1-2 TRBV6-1 CASSRDGYYGYTF TGTGCCAGCAGTCGCGACGGGTACTATGGCTACACCTTC
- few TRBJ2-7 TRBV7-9 CASSLRQAHYEQYF TGTGCCAGCAGCTTAAGGCAGGCGCACTACGAGCAGTACTTC
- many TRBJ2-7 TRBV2 CASSASRGWGASYEQYF TGTGCCAGCAGTGCCAGTCGAGGGTGGGGGGCCTCCTACGAGCAGTACTTC
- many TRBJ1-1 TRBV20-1 CSAPSERGLTEAFF TGCAGTGCCCCGAGTGAGCGGGGCCTCACTGAAGCTTTCTTT